This TCR beta chain appears in the sequencing data of a study of T cells in Graves' hyperthyroidism and ophthalmopathy (dated by TCRdb to between 2018 and 2021). Context from the whole study: Peripheral blood samples were taken at initial diagnosis, before any treatment was given. A discovery cohort of roughly 100 patients, approximately 45 with Graves' ophthalmopathy and about 58 with stable Graves' hyperthyroidism, was used to find distinguishing TCR V-J signatures. An independent validation cohort of under 20 hyperthyroidism patients and approximately 15 patients who later progressed to ophthalmopathy tested prospective prediction of ophthalmopathy. The approximately 95 discovery patients were divided at random into training and test sets in a 7:3 ratio. Thyroid tissue and blood T-cell repertoires from about six Graves' hyperthyroidism patients were also compared in the study. After sampling, hyperthyroidism patients received methimazole starting at 30 mg daily, and ophthalmopathy patients received high-dose intravenous methylprednisolone. The paper describes TCR Vbeta CDR3 sequencing of some 130 peripheral blood samples, made up of some 42 ophthalmopathy patients, around 78 hyperthyroidism patients and 17 progressor patients. General conclusions and limits of the study: In validation, the model predicted progression to ophthalmopathy with roughly 70% sensitivity and around 72% specificity, a median of about 6 months before onset. Blood samples also contained most of the expanded thyroid clonotypes (frequency above 0.001), which suggests that blood repertoires may reflect thyroid immune responses. In cross-validation, a model built on a 13 V-J signature told ophthalmopathy apart from stable hyperthyroidism with 85% to 90% sensitivity and around 84% specificity, and in testing the same model reached 80%/75%. Sample size was not statistically predetermined, and investigators were not blinded to group allocation.

Trimming accounts for 10 bases at V and 2 bases at J, while the number of junction bases matched to no gene is 10. The germline V gene specifies ENHRY as CDR1 and SYGVKD as CDR2. The CDR3 spans 14 residues, from the cysteine through the phenylalanine. The entry retains the CDR3 DNA only, 42 bases that are in frame from base 1. The TCR beta CDR3 regions were amplified from RNA transcripts. The TCR CDR3 was subjected to a first round of RT-PCR using the HTBI primer set and the Qiagen OneStep RT-PCR kit. Libraries were constructed in a second round of multiplex PCR, after which size selection and purification were carried out. Sequencing of the libraries was done on an Illumina HiSeq2000 using paired-end 100 bp reads. Concerning the study's data processing: SOAPnuke was used to process the raw data, with reads discarded if the reads contained adapters or uncalled bases, had a mean Phred below 15, or lacked an exact constant-primer or identifier match. COPE v1.2.5 was used to merge high-quality paired reads, and clonotypes were defined as unique nucleotide sequences. Clonotypes were aligned to IMGT TRBV, TRBD and TRBJ reference segments using MiTCR v1.1. Only V-J combinations with frequency above 0.0001, covering approximately 99% of repertoires, were analysed. A TCS score was defined as the ratio between F50 (clonal expansion) and ExV (chaos), using BLOSUM62-based TCRdist between CDR3 peptides within each V-J. Welch's t-statistics and random forest reduced fewer than 600 V-J features to around 14, which were used in a naive Bayes classifier (R e1071). TCRdb cleaned the public reads at Q25 with fastp, built clones with MiXCR and kept in-frame beta chains. Rows are unified per CDR3 protein, each entry keeping the most common DNA and genes. The V and J calls were determined by TCRdb, not by the authors. For this sample the table gives approximately 590,000 distinct CDR3 sequences, of which around 16% were detected only once. In total, the top ten clones hold under 8% of the sample.

Graves' hyperthyroidism was defined as stable when no progression to ophthalmopathy occurred over 18 months of follow-up. The hyperthyroidism patients were between 18 and 65 years old and newly diagnosed, with a disease duration of less than 2 months. The study excluded patients with uncontrolled infections, other autoimmune diseases, pregnancy or lactation. Diagnoses were established on the basis of clinical symptoms, serum thyroxine and TRAb, thyroid ultrasound, and orbital computed tomography. PBMCs were separated from 10 ml of fresh peripheral blood using Ficoll-Paque density gradient centrifugation. Trizol reagent was used to extract total RNA, and RNA quality was then checked on an Agilent 2100 Bioanalyzer. About this clonotype itself: The clone's antigen remains unknown. Within one base of it there is no much larger clone, and no base qualities were kept.

The rearranged chain carries TRBV10-3 and TRBJ1-2, and TRBD1 aligns with 7 junction nucleotides. The sequence was collected from a woman under 40 with Graves' hyperthyroidism. Sequencing was performed on blood. Here is the DNA: TGTGCCACCAGACCGCCGGGACAGAACTATGGCTACACCTTC. Its product reads: CATRPPGQNYGYTF.